A selection of T cell receptor beta chains follows, all from one sample in a study of CD8+CD57+ T cells in acquired aplastic anemia. A single record per CDR3 protein comes from TCRdb applying MiXCR to the reads. This table holds about 110,000 distinct CDR3 sequences, 51% found once. Material: sorted CD4+, CD8+, or CD8+CD57+ T cells (not recorded which) from PBMCs. Receptors originate from a human donor in good health, serving as a control. Each CDR3 is given with its conserved first and last residue. A D gene is named only where the DNA matches it firmly. Size tells how often a clone was seen (once, few, many) or the class of an expanded clone, and some rows leave it out.

V	J	D	size	DNA	CDR3
TRBV10-3	TRBJ1-5	-	many	TGTGCCATCAGTGCGCAAGGAACACCTTATAGCAATCAGCCCCAGCATTTT	CAISAQGTPYSNQPQHF
TRBV13	TRBJ2-2	TRBD1	-	TGTGCTAGCGTAGGGACAGGGAACACCGGGGAGCTGTTTTTT	CASVGTGNTGELFF
TRBV7-7	TRBJ1-4	TRBD1	many	TGTGCTAGCAGCCTAGGGGGCCCTGCAACTAATGAAAAACTGTTTTTT	CASSLGGPATNEKLFF
TRBV2	TRBJ1-6	-	medium-sized	TGTGCCAGCAGTTTCGGCTCACCCCTCCACTTT	CASSFGSPLHF
TRBV10-3	TRBJ2-1	TRBD2	-	TGTGCCTCCACTAGCGGGGGGGCCGACTCCTACAATGAGCAGTTCTTC	CASTSGGADSYNEQFF
TRBV19	TRBJ2-3	-	-	TGTGCCAGTAGTCCAGGGGTCGTGAGCACAGATACGCAGTATTTT	CASSPGVVSTDTQYF
TRBV7-2	TRBJ1-5	-	-	TGTGCCAGCAGCACACAGGCCAATCAGCCCCAGCATTTT	CASSTQANQPQHF
TRBV19	TRBJ2-3	-	-	TGTGCCAGTAGGTCCCCGGATACGCAGTATTTT	CASRSPDTQYF
TRBV29-1	TRBJ2-7	-	-	TGCAGCTTAGTTCAGTCCTACGAGCAGTACTTC	CSLVQSYEQYF
TRBV19	TRBJ1-3	-	many	TGTGCCAGTGGGGGGCCGGGAAACACCATATATTTT	CASGGPGNTIYF
TRBV12-3/TRBV12-4	TRBJ2-5	TRBD2	many	TGTGCCAGCAGTTTAGTAGCGGGGGGACCGTCAGGGGAGACCCAGTACTTC	CASSLVAGGPSGETQYF
TRBV9	TRBJ1-6	TRBD1	once	TGTGCCAGCAGCCGAGGGGGCAGTGGCTCACCCCTCCACTTT	CASSRGGSGSPLHF
TRBV7-8	TRBJ2-3	TRBD2	-	TGTGCCAGCAGCTTAACTAGCGGGAGCGGAGATACGCAGTATTTT	CASSLTSGSGDTQYF
TRBV4-3	TRBJ2-7	TRBD2	-	TGCGCCAGCAGCCATAACTCCCCGGGACTAGCGGGGGTCGAGCAGTACTTC	CASSHNSPGLAGVEQYF
TRBV6-1	TRBJ2-3	TRBD2	-	TGTGCCAGCAGTGAAGGAAGCGGGGGCGCAGATACGCAGTATTTT	CASSEGSGGADTQYF
TRBV7-3	TRBJ1-2	TRBD1	-	TGTGCCAGCAGACAGGGACAGGGGGACTATGGCTACACCTTC	CASRQGQGDYGYTF
TRBV14	TRBJ2-3	-	many	TGTGCCAGCAGCCAGGCCCTTAGCGGAATAGTTAGCACAGATACGCAGTATTTT	CASSQALSGIVSTDTQYF
TRBV7-2	TRBJ2-2	-	-	TGTGCCAGCACCATAGGGGGGCGGACCGGGGAGCTGTTTTTT	CASTIGGRTGELFF
TRBV2	TRBJ2-7	-	-	TGTGCCAGCAGTTGGGGCAGGGAGCAGCAGTACTTC	CASSWGREQQYF
TRBV29-1	TRBJ1-1	TRBD1	-	TGCAGCGTACCCAGGGGGGCTGCGAACACTGAAGCTTTCTTT	CSVPRGAANTEAFF
TRBV19	TRBJ2-7	TRBD2	-	TGTGCCAGTAGTATAGCCTTGGGCGGGGGACCCTACGAGCAGTACTTC	CASSIALGGGPYEQYF
TRBV12-3/TRBV12-4	TRBJ2-1	TRBD2	-	TGTGCCAGCAGGGGGGAGGGTTGGGCTAGCGGGAGTTCCTACAATGAGCAGTTCTTC	CASRGEGWASGSSYNEQFF
TRBV6-2/TRBV6-3	TRBJ2-7	TRBD1	many	TGTGCCAGCAGTTACGGGACAGGGAATCACGAGCAGTACTTC	CASSYGTGNHEQYF
TRBV29-1	TRBJ2-2	-	once	TGCAGCGTGGTGGGGGCAAACGGGGAGCTGTTTTTT	CSVVGANGELFF
TRBV15	TRBJ2-5	-	-	TGTGCCACCAGCAGTAGTTGGGGCGGAGCGGCCATGGAGGCCCAGTACTTC	CATSSSWGGAAMEAQYF
TRBV19	TRBJ1-1	TRBD1	many	TGTGCCAGTAGTAACCGGGCGACAGGGGTCCCTGAAGCTTTCTTT	CASSNRATGVPEAFF
TRBV19	TRBJ1-5	-	many	TGTGCCAGTAGTATAGGGGGAATATGGCATTTT	CASSIGGIWHF
TRBV10-3	TRBJ1-4	-	-	TGTGCCATCAGTGAGAGGAAACTTAATGAAAAACTGTTTTTT	CAISERKLNEKLFF
TRBV11-2	TRBJ1-2	-	many	TGTGCCAGCAGCTCGAAGCTCTTTTACTATGGCTACACCTTC	CASSSKLFYYGYTF
TRBV5-6	TRBJ1-5	-	many	TGTGCCGAGACGGCACAGGGTCGGCCCCAGCATTTT	CAETAQGRPQHF